This TCR beta chain was identified during a study of graft-versus-host responses after intestinal transplantation. Study background: The study gave all recipients anti-thymocyte globulin induction, then tacrolimus and steroids for 2 to 3 years. Study results and limitations: The study associated peak circulating GvH clone levels with early post-transplant HvG declines. Recipient-marrow GvH clones were detected, some having first appeared in ileum or blood.

Points on this clone: Its antigen is still unknown.

The germline V and J ends were trimmed by 3 bases and 4 bases, with 9 bases remaining between them. The CDR3 totals 13 residues. Looked up from germline, CDR1 is PRHDT and CDR2 is FYEKMQ (reference sequence). Clones were sequenced by immunoSEQ multiplex PCR, and TCRdb holds only the in-frame ones, with some missing. The sample yields approximately 81,000 clones, around 86% seen once. This rearrangement joins TRBV13 to TRBJ1-1; no clear D gene. Source: unstimulated CD8+ T cells sorted from spleen or lymph node cells, taken before transplant. The sequence was collected from a human donor who was the organ donor for an intestinal transplant. The CDR3 sequence: CASSFLMGTEAFF. Written as DNA, the CDR3 is TGTGCCAGCAGCTTTCTTATGGGCACTGAAGCTTTCTTT.